This is a list of T cell receptor beta chains from one sample in a study of T cells in tumors after PD-1 blockade. Sequencing used immunoSEQ multiplex PCR; TCRdb keeps in-frame clones, though not all of them. The sample lists approximately 12,000 clones, under 80% seen once, with roughly 15% in the top ten. Sequenced material: tumor tissue, taken before anti-PD-1 treatment. These receptors came from a human donor with basal cell carcinoma. The CDR3 runs from the conserved cysteine through the conserved F or W. Each record gives: V gene, clone size, J gene, D gene, CDR3 DNA, CDR3 protein. A D gene is named only where the DNA matches it firmly. Size is stated for part of the rows, as once, few or many counts, or as a class when the clone is expanded.

>TRBV5-5|-|TRBJ1-3|-
TGTGCCAGCAGCTCCGACAGACCTGGAAACACCATATATTTT
CASSSDRPGNTIYF
>TRBV6-5|-|TRBJ1-1|-
TGTGCCAGCAGTCAGCGGGGAGACTCTGAAGCTTTCTTT
CASSQRGDSEAFF
>TRBV6-6|few|TRBJ1-1|-
TGTGCCAGCAGTTACCCCGGACGGAATGAAGCTTTCTTT
CASSYPGRNEAFF
>TRBV6-2/TRBV6-3|-|TRBJ2-3|TRBD2
TGTGCCAGCAGTTCCCCCGGGACTAGCGGGAGAAGGGCAGATACGCAGTATTTT
CASSSPGTSGRRADTQYF
>TRBV7-2|-|TRBJ2-2|TRBD2
TGTGCCAGCAGCTTTATAAGCGGGGGGGACGGCGGGGAGCTGTTTTTT
CASSFISGGDGGELFF
>TRBV9|-|TRBJ1-4|-
TGTGCCAGCAGCGACGGGACGGGGAATGAAAAACTGTTTTTT
CASSDGTGNEKLFF
>TRBV15|once|TRBJ2-3|-
TGTGCCACCAGCAGAGCGAAGGGCCTGGATGGTACGCAGTATTTT
CATSRAKGLDGTQYF
>TRBV7-2|-|TRBJ2-7|-
TGTGCCAGCAGACGGACAGCTTTGGGGATCGGCGAGCAGTACTTC
CASRRTALGIGEQYF
>TRBV3-1/TRBV3-2|-|TRBJ2-3|-
TGTGCCAGCAGCCAAGCATCGGGGTTCGGAAATACGCAGTATTTT
CASSQASGFGNTQYF
>TRBV9|-|TRBJ2-4|-
TGTGCCAGCAGCCCCCTTGGGGGGGCCAAAAACATTCAGTACTTC
CASSPLGGAKNIQYF
>TRBV10-3|-|TRBJ2-2|-
TGTGCCATCAGTGAAGGGTTGTCGAACACCGGGGAGCTGTTTTTT
CAISEGLSNTGELFF
>TRBV5-1|-|TRBJ2-3|-
TGCGCCAGCATCGGCGGGACAGATACGCAGTATTTT
CASIGGTDTQYF
>TRBV10-3|-|TRBJ1-2|TRBD1
TGTGCCATCAAGAGATACGAGGACAGGGAAAAAGAAGGCTACACCTTC
CAIKRYEDREKEGYTF
>TRBV18|-|TRBJ2-7|-
TGTGCCAGCTCACCGTCGTGGGGGATGGAGGGCCTAGGGGACGAGCAGTACTTC
CASSPSWGMEGLGDEQYF
>TRBV3-1/TRBV3-2|-|TRBJ2-4|-
TGTGCCAGCAGCCCGGCGGAGGGGCATCAGGCCAAAAACATTCAGTACTTC
CASSPAEGHQAKNIQYF
>TRBV6-4|-|TRBJ1-5|TRBD1
TGTGCCAGGGCGACAGGGCCCAAGGGATTTAGCAATCAGCCCCAGCATTTT
CARATGPKGFSNQPQHF
>TRBV28|medium-sized|TRBJ2-1|-
TGTGCCAGCAGTGTATCCGGCACCTACAATGAGCAGTTCTTC
CASSVSGTYNEQFF
>TRBV11-1|-|TRBJ2-7|-
TGTGCCAGCAGTCTAACTCCTGACGACTTCTACGAGCAGTACTTC
CASSLTPDDFYEQYF
>TRBV12-5|-|TRBJ2-7|-
TGTGCTAGTGGTCTGCCTGACAACTACGAGCAGTACTTC
CASGLPDNYEQYF
>TRBV2|-|TRBJ2-3|-
TGTGCCAGCAGTGCGTTTATCGGGACAGATACGCAGTATTTT
CASSAFIGTDTQYF
>TRBV10-3|-|TRBJ2-3|-
TGTGCCATCAGTGAGCCCTCCCCCTCTAGCGATACGCAGTATTTT
CAISEPSPSSDTQYF
>TRBV6-2/TRBV6-3|few|TRBJ1-1|TRBD1
TGTGCCAGCAGTTACTCGCCTGGGACAGGGGTGGCTGAAGCTTTCTTT
CASSYSPGTGVAEAFF
>TRBV29-1|-|TRBJ2-1|TRBD2
TGCAGCGTGGCGGGGCGGACTAGCGGGGACAATGAGCAGTTCTTC
CSVAGRTSGDNEQFF
>TRBV19|few|TRBJ1-1|TRBD1
TGTGCCAGTACCCGACAGGGGAAAACTGAAGCTTTCTTT
CASTRQGKTEAFF
>TRBV10-3|medium-sized|TRBJ2-7|TRBD2
TGTGCCATCAGTGGGGGGACTAGCGAGAGCTCCTACGAGCAGTACTTC
CAISGGTSESSYEQYF
>TRBV27|-|TRBJ2-7|TRBD2
TGTGCCAGCAGTAGAGCGGGAAACTCCTACGAGCAGTACTTC
CASSRAGNSYEQYF
>TRBV7-9|few|TRBJ1-2|-
TGTGCCAGCAGCACCACTAGCGGAGACTATGGCTACACCTTC
CASSTTSGDYGYTF
>TRBV27|-|TRBJ2-3|-
TGTGCCAGCAGTTCCCTAGGGAGCACAGATACGCAGTATTTT
CASSSLGSTDTQYF
>TRBV6-6|-|TRBJ1-5|TRBD1
TGTGCCAGCAGTTACGGGGACAGGGCCCTCAATCAGCCCCAGCATTTT
CASSYGDRALNQPQHF
>TRBV7-2|-|TRBJ1-2|-
TGTGCCAGCAGTTGGGGTCGCAGGGTTCATAACTATGGCTACACCTTC
CASSWGRRVHNYGYTF
>TRBV19|-|TRBJ1-1|-
TGTGCCAGTAGTCCGCCCCAGGGTTACACTGAAGCTTTCTTT
CASSPPQGYTEAFF
>TRBV27|-|TRBJ2-7|-
TGTGCCAGCAGCCAATTGGGGGGGGCCGACGAGCAGTACTTC
CASSQLGGADEQYF
>TRBV4-3|-|TRBJ2-5|-
TGCGCCAGCAGCCAAGATCGCAGGCCAGAGACCCAGTACTTC
CASSQDRRPETQYF
>TRBV7-9|-|TRBJ2-1|-
TGTGCCAGCAGCTCCCAGAAGGGATTCCACAATGAGCAGTTCTTC
CASSSQKGFHNEQFF
>TRBV7-9|-|TRBJ1-1|-
TGTGCCAGCAGCCCCGGGGGCGGAAGATACACTGAAGCTTTCTTT
CASSPGGGRYTEAFF
>TRBV12-3/TRBV12-4|once|TRBJ1-1|-
TGTGCCAGCAGCTACTGGGTGGGAGCTGAAGCTTTCTTT
CASSYWVGAEAFF
>TRBV7-9|few|TRBJ1-1|-
TGTGCCAGCAGCTTGAGACTGATGAACACTGAAGCTTTCTTT
CASSLRLMNTEAFF
>TRBV7-2|-|TRBJ2-7|-
TGTGCCAGCAGCTTAAATGGGGCGGCATACGAGCAGTACTTC
CASSLNGAAYEQYF
>TRBV3-1/TRBV3-2|-|TRBJ2-3|-
TGTGCCAGCAGCCAAGGTAGCTTTCCAGATACGCAGTATTTT
CASSQGSFPDTQYF
>TRBV2|once|TRBJ2-1|-
TGTGCCAGCAGTTTGCGCGGGGCCTACAATGAGCAGTTCTTC
CASSLRGAYNEQFF
>TRBV6-6|-|TRBJ2-7|-
TGTGCCACCACGGGGCCGTCCCGGGGGTACGAGCAGTACTTC
CATTGPSRGYEQYF
>TRBV3-1/TRBV3-2|-|TRBJ2-3|TRBD1
TGTGCCAACCCGCGAGACAGGGGTATAGATACGCAGTATTTT
CANPRDRGIDTQYF